This T cell receptor (beta chain) emerged from a study of cytomegalovirus exposure and HLA in healthy donors. Those who donated were healthy bone marrow donors. Primers for the PCR totalled 60 Vbeta and 13 Jbeta. Produced via immunoSEQ multiplex PCR; TCRdb's table is partial and in-frame only. Of under 200,000 clones listed, 84% were seen once; the top ten hold around 2%. Germline-derived CDR1 and CDR2 are SQVTM and ANQGSEA. CDR3 size: 13 residues. V was pared by 7 bases and J by 0 bases, with 12 bases between. Concerning this clone: The antigen is undetermined.

Findings and limits, study-wide: Associated with cytomegalovirus, according to the listing, were 150 to 200 TCR beta chains.

The receptor was derived from a man between 18 and 29 years old in good health and CMV-seronegative. The chain uses TRBV29-1 and TRBJ1-2; tentative D call: TRBD1 (6 bases). Sequenced input: PBMCs. The CDR3 bases are TGCAGCGCAAGGACAGAGACTAACTATGGCTACACCTTC. This encodes CSARTETNYGYTF.